This T cell receptor beta chain was identified in a study of blood T cell repertoires in COVID-19. Concerning this clone: A junction boundary mismatches the germline segment, possibly from a read error.

The table came from immunoSEQ multiplex PCR; TCRdb's copy has only in-frame clones and leaves some out. The sample comprises more than 250,000 clones, roughly 85% of which are singletons, and roughly 5% rests with the top ten. The CDR3 is 16 residues long. Germline V lookup: CDR1 PRHDT, CDR2 FYEKMQ (reference sequence). V and J are TRBV13 and TRBJ2-1, with D possibly being TRBD2 (6 bases). The receptor was isolated from a man aged 50 to 59 with active or convalescent COVID-19. The sequenced material came from peripheral blood. The CDR3 protein is CASSLGRGRLRNEQFF. The CDR3 region has the DNA TGTGCCAGCAGCCTAGGAAGAGGGAGGCTCCGGAATGAGCAGTTCTTC. The full variable domain, its missing parts supplied by reference TRBV13 and TRBJ2-1, is AAGVIQSPRHLIKEKRETATLKCYPIPRHDTVYWYQQGPGQDPQFLISFYEKMQSDKGSIPDRFSAQQFSDYHSELNMSSLELGDSALYFCASSLGRGRLRNEQFFGPGTRLTVL.